The next 18 T cell receptor beta chains were all read from a single sample in a study of post-analysis software for immune sequencing data. Overall study results and limits: When patients were compared with controls, 5 or 6 TRBV segments were more frequent, TRBV5-6, TRBV5-1 and TRBV20-1 among them.

Their specific antigens are unknown. cDNA libraries of TCR beta carried unique molecular identifiers. TCRdb reprocessed the PCR reads via MiXCR and lists one record per CDR3 protein. The repertoire holds about 820,000 distinct CDR3 sequences, with roughly 58% as singletons. Sequencing was carried out using blood. The receptors originated from a girl aged 5 to 17 with multiple sclerosis.

The chain joins TRBV2 to TRBJ1-2, with D possibly TRBD1 on 6 matching bases. This CDR3 is built from 13 residues. Germline V CDR1 and CDR2: SNHLY, FYNNEI. V was shortened by 6 bases and J by 7 bases, with 15 bases between the two germline ends. The chain's CDR3 is CASSDTGNGGYTF. The CDR3 DNA follows: TGTGCCAGCAGCGATACAGGGAATGGTGGCTACACCTTC.

The gene calls are TRBV6-6 and TRBJ1-2; D not resolved. There are 15 residues in the CDR3. The V end was cut by 0 bases, the J end by 0 bases, with 8 bases between. Germline CDR1 reads MNHNY; CDR2 reads SVGAGI (reference sequence). The CDR3 DNA is TGTGCCAGCAGTTACTCGACGCGCTCTAACTATGGCTACACCTTC. As protein: CASSYSTRSNYGYTF.

The chain recombines TRBV7-6 with TRBJ2-3; D perhaps matches TRBD2 (5 bases). CDR3 length: 16 amino acids. The V gene's germline CDR1 is SGHVS and CDR2 FNYEAQ. Trimming cost V 1 base and J 1 base, with 12 bases left between them. The CDR3 protein is CASSLGGLLGTDTQYF. The CDR3 DNA is TGTGCCAGCAGCTTAGGAGGGTTGTTAGGCACAGATACGCAGTATTTT.

This chain uses TRBV25-1 with TRBJ2-7; D is ambiguous. Germline CDR1 and CDR2: MGHDK and SYGVNS. Trimming cost V 3 bases and J 5 bases, with 14 bases left between them. The CDR3 length is 14 residues. The CDR3 loop is CASSDTGRNHEQYF. The CDR3 DNA reads as TGTGCCAGCAGTGATACGGGCAGGAATCACGAGCAGTACTTC.

This clonotype came up once. The chain is built from TRBV10-3 and TRBJ2-3; D may match TRBD1 or TRBD2 (5 bases each). Germline V gene data show CDR1 as ENHRY and CDR2 as SYGVKD. The length of the CDR3 is 13 residues. Deletions cut 6 bases from V and 6 bases from J, with 13 bases between. In nucleotides, the CDR3 is TGTGCCATCAGGAGGGACCTGGGGGATACGCAGTATTTT. As protein: CAIRRDLGDTQYF.

This rearrangement joins TRBV6-5 to TRBJ2-3; 12 bases agree with TRBD2. Germline V lookup: CDR1 MNHEY, CDR2 SVGAGI. This CDR3 contains 20 residues. With 2 bases clipped from V and 7 bases from J, the junction kept 19 bases outside the gene matches. CDR3 coding DNA: TGTGCCAGCAGTTACCGTCCCCCCCTAGCGGGAGGGCCACTATTACATACGCAGTATTTT. Translated: CASSYRPPLAGGPLLHTQYF.

This rearrangement joins TRBV24-1 to TRBJ2-5; the match to TRBD2 covers 12 bases. The length of the CDR3 is 16 residues. V was clipped by 4 bases and J by 1 base; unmatched bases: 3. Germline V gives CDR1 KGHDR, CDR2 SFDVKD. In DNA form, the CDR3 reads TGTGCCACCAGTGACCCTAGCGGGGGGGCCCAAGAGACCCAGTACTTC. Protein sequence: CATSDPSGGAQETQYF.

The V and J genes are TRBV7-2 and TRBJ2-1, with 9 bases fitting TRBD2. Trimming at V came to 5 bases and at J to 8 bases, leaving 25 bases not matched to a gene. The CDR3 spans 20 residues. The germline CDR1 and CDR2 sequences are SGHTA and FQGNSA. CDR3 protein: CASSPKGLAGVRIGLDEQFF. The DNA for the CDR3 is TGTGCCAGCAGCCCTAAGGGATTAGCGGGAGTAAGGATAGGGTTGGATGAGCAGTTCTTC.

The gene calls are TRBV5-4 and TRBJ1-3, with D possibly being TRBD1 (6 bases). The CDR3 loop spans 17 amino acids. V shed 4 bases and J shed 4 bases, with 21 bases lying between them. In germline, CDR1 is SGHNT, CDR2 YYREEE (reference sequence). For the CDR3, the DNA is TGTGCCAGCAGCCCGACCAGAAGGCAGGGGATGGGAAACACCATATATTTT. Residues: CASSPTRRQGMGNTIYF. The complete variable domain, with remaining parts taken from reference TRBV5-4 and TRBJ1-3, reads ETGVTQSPTHLIKTRGQQVTLRCSSQSGHNTVSWYQQALGQGPQFIFQYYREEENGRGNFPPRFSGLQFPNYSSELNVNALELDDSALYLCASSPTRRQGMGNTIYFGEGSWLTVV.

This clonotype was counted between two and nine times. CDR3 coding DNA: TGCAGCAATGGGGGTGGATCTGAAGCTTTCTTT. Translating it yields CSNGGGSEAFF. J is TRBJ1-1 and V is TRBV29-1; a weak D match, TRBD1 (5 bases). The CDR3 is 11 amino acids. The V gene's germline CDR1 is SQVTM and CDR2 ANQGSEA. The germline V and J ends were trimmed by 8 bases and 6 bases, with 13 bases remaining between them.

In its sample, this clonotype was seen many times. This chain uses TRBV20-1 with TRBJ2-1; no firm D call. V shed 3 bases and J shed 4 bases, with 4 bases lying between them. The germline CDR1 and CDR2 sequences are DFQATT and SNEGSKA (reference sequence). CDR3 size: 11 residues. This CDR3 is CSASNYNEQFF. CDR3 sequence (DNA): TGCAGTGCTAGTAATTACAATGAGCAGTTCTTC.

Turning to this clonotype: A junction boundary mismatches the germline segment, possibly from a read error. This chain connects TRBV7-2 to TRBJ2-1, with D uncertain. Germline-derived CDR1 and CDR2 are SGHTA and FQGNSA. The CDR3 spans 13 residues. The CDR3 DNA reads as TGTGCCAGCAGCTTGACCGCCCCCTATGAGCTGTTCTTC. This encodes CASSLTAPYELFF.

The rearrangement links TRBV4-1 to TRBJ1-3; the D gene is possibly TRBD1 (5 bases). Germline CDR1 and CDR2: MGHRA and YSYEKL. V lost 4 bases and J 2 bases, leaving 18 bases between the germline ends. This CDR3 is built from 17 residues. CDR3 DNA: TGCGCCAGCAGCCTCAGAGCGACAGAAAACGCTGGAAACACCATATATTTT. Residues: CASSLRATENAGNTIYF.

This chain uses TRBV29-1 with TRBJ1-4; D is unclear. With 7 bases removed from V and 8 bases from J, the gap between germline ends came to 8 bases. The germline V gene encodes CDR1 SQVTM and CDR2 ANQGSEA. This CDR3 has 10 residues. The CDR3 coding sequence is TGCAGCGCTCGAGGGGAAAAACTGTTTTTT. Encoded protein: CSARGEKLFF. The whole variable domain, filled in from reference TRBV29-1 and TRBJ1-4, reads SAVISQKPSRDICQRGTSLTIQCQVDSQVTMMFWYRQQPGQSLTLIATANQGSEATYESGFVIDKFPISRPNLTFSTLTVSNMSPEDSSIYLCSARGEKLFFGSGTQLSVL.

This clonotype came up once. The CDR3 spells CASSFDLGPNEQFF. The CDR3 DNA reads as TGTGCCAGCAGCTTCGACTTGGGACCGAATGAGCAGTTCTTC. The V and J genes are TRBV7-8 and TRBJ2-1; TRBD1 or TRBD2 may be the D gene (5 bases each). Between the trimmed V and J ends, which lost 3 bases and 7 bases, there was a span of 13 bases. The CDR3 sequence is 14 residues long. Germline V gene data show CDR1 as SGHVS and CDR2 as FQNEAQ. Looking up the rest from reference TRBV7-8 and TRBJ2-1 gives the full variable domain: GAGVSQSPRYKVAKRGQDVALRCDPISGHVSLFWYQQALGQGPEFLTYFQNEAQLDKSGLPSDRFFAERPEGSVSTLKIQRTQQEDSAVYLCASSFDLGPNEQFFGPGTRLTVL.

V usage is TRBV6-4 and J usage is TRBJ1-2; no definite D call. V lost 5 bases to trimming and J lost 0 bases, with 10 bases between them. Germline assignment: CDR1 MRHNA and CDR2 SNTAGT. The length of the CDR3 is 14 residues. The CDR3 region is CASSPTNSNYGYTF. Written as DNA, the CDR3 is TGTGCCAGCAGTCCGACAAACTCTAACTATGGCTACACCTTC.

The chain joins TRBV6-4 to TRBJ1-1; tentative D call: TRBD1 (5 bases). The CDR3 consists of 13 residues. Per germline, CDR1 MRHNA and CDR2 SNTAGT. The V end lost 3 bases, the J end lost 4 bases, and 9 bases lay between the germline ends. The CDR3 loop reads CASSEGTATEAFF. CDR3 sequence (DNA): TGTGCCAGCAGTGAAGGGACGGCCACTGAAGCTTTCTTT.

This clonotype turned up a few times. The chain recombines TRBV7-9 with TRBJ2-3; TRBD1 might be the D (5 bases). Judging by the DNA end, TRBJ2-1 fits better; the J call may be wrong. The CDR3 totals 13 residues. The germline gives CDR1 SEHNR, CDR2 FQNEAQ (reference sequence). The DNA for the CDR3 is TGTGCCAGCAGCTTAGCAGTAAGGGGATCGCAGTTCTTC. Translation: CASSLAVRGSQFF.